The clone carrying this TCR beta chain was counted a few times. What it binds is not known. The assay was immunoSEQ multiplex PCR, and TCRdb's table has in-frame clones only and misses some. Found here are hundreds of thousands of clones, 96% of them singletons; the top ten hold more than 0.085%. The entry originates in a study of shared clonotypes between healthy human individuals. Study information: CD4 naive and memory got three plates each, CD8 naive two, CD8 memory one.

Study observations and caveats: Larger estimated richness was generally seen in naive subsets than in memory subsets. The four-donor shared clonotypes exceeded non-shared clonotypes in generation probability, with non-shared ones scoring lower.

Cells designated naive CD8 were CD45RO-negative and were positively selected for CCR7, with terminally differentiated effector memory CD45RA+ cells excluded. Everyone who donated was a Caucasian adult who lived in Nashville, Tennessee. This TCR derives from a woman aged 25 to 39 in good health. The sample taken for sequencing was naive CD8+ T cells sorted from blood.

The CDR3 here is CASSPSSGTEYEQYF. CDR3 bases: TGTGCCAGCAGTCCGTCCTCCGGGACAGAATACGAGCAGTACTTC. The chain joins TRBV9 to TRBJ2-7; 7 bases map to TRBD1. V lost 5 bases to trimming and J lost 4 bases; unmatched junction nucleotides: 12. This CDR3 has 15 residues. Germline-derived CDR1 and CDR2 are SGDLS and YYNGEE. The whole variable domain, remainder taken from reference TRBV9 and TRBJ2-7, is DSGVTQTPKHLITATGQRVTLRCSPRSGDLSVYWYQQSLDQGLQFLIQYYNGEERAKGNILERFSAQQFPDLHSELNLSSLELGDSALYFCASSPSSGTEYEQYFGPGTRLTVT.